This record concerns one T cell receptor beta chain sequence. It lacks a known antigen. It has no much larger one-base neighbor in the sample; base qualities were not kept. The sample's time point label, in plain terms: baseline before oral tofacitinib. Lesional scalp punch biopsies and peripheral blood were collected from alopecia areata patients. PBMCs were isolated by density centrifugation and stained for CD3, CD4 and CD8, and CD4+ and CD8+ T cells were sorted on a FACSAria. These data are taken from a study of CD8+ T cells in alopecia areata (dated by TCRdb to the late 2010s). For the wider study: The treated patients, all with moderate-to-severe alopecia areata, were enrolled in an open-label pilot trial of oral tofacitinib given at 5 to 10 mg twice daily. Tofacitinib-treated patients had biopsies at baseline and at 4 and 24 weeks of treatment, with a later scalp biopsy in several patients. The study used high-throughput TCRbeta sequencing to examine T cell clonal expansion in alopecia areata, in both the C3H/HeJ mouse model and human patients. Scalp clonality was compared across normal scalp (n=4), patchy alopecia areata scalp (n=8), and alopecia totalis/universalis scalp (n=8). immunoSEQ multiplex PCR using 35 Vbeta forward primers and 13 Jbeta reverse primers was used to amplify TCRbeta CDR3 regions. RNA came from the PAXgene miRNA kit for fixed scalp, the miRNeasy kit for PBMCs, and the RNeasy kit for mouse skin. Patients received tofacitinib for 6 to 18 months and were then followed off drug for 6 months to check for delayed response and recurrence. In humans, TCRbeta sequencing was performed on scalp tissue and on sorted CD4+ and CD8+ peripheral blood T cells from healthy controls and from patients with patchy or totalis/universalis alopecia areata.

Findings and caveats that apply to the study as a whole: Compared with normal scalp, lesional scalp had higher clonality and more expanded CD8+ clones, particularly in alopecia totalis/universalis, a pattern that suggests antigenic drive. Shared TCR sequences between patients were less evident than in mice, which may be partly attributable to HLA diversity in the patient population. Resident alphabeta T cells in normal human skin are also sequenced, complicating scalp TCR repertoire analysis, unlike mouse skin dominated by gammadelta T cells.

Trimming removed 4 bases from V and 9 bases from J, leaving 13 bases between the germline ends. As encoded in the germline V gene, CDR1 is SGHTA while CDR2 is FQGTGA. The CDR3 sequence holds 13 residues, the cysteine and phenylalanine included. The DNA shown is the 39-base CDR3, in frame from base 1. Library preparation employed the immunoSEQ multiplex PCR assay. For TCR sequencing, RNA was extracted from every sample and reverse transcribed into cDNA to serve as template. SuperScript III was used for first-strand cDNA synthesis, primed with a 2:1 mix of oligo-dT and random hexamers. Amplification bias was assessed with a synthetic immune receptor repertoire, and residual bias was removed computationally. The study's own analysis went as follows. After raw reads were preprocessed to remove errors, the CDR3 was defined following IMGT conventions as running from the conserved cysteine to phenylalanine. Clonality was computed by normalizing Shannon entropy by log2 of the number of productive unique TCRs and subtracting the result from 1. CD4 or CD8 identity of scalp clones was inferred by cross-referencing scalp TCRbeta sequences with sorted blood CD4 and CD8 repertoires. TCRdb carries this immuneACCESS record with in-frame sequences only. Its versions omit some clonotypes, under half of them owing to an unresolved V gene in the studies checked, with the rest unexplained. For V, J and clone size, that table is used; D and trimming come from the DNA. In all, the sample holds some 240,000 clones, and around 62% of those were seen once. The ten biggest clones cover less than 0.6% of the sample.

The sequence was collected from a human donor with alopecia areata. The rearrangement combines TRBV7-3 with TRBJ2-1; the D gene identity is not certain. Here the sequenced sample was CD4+ T cells sorted from blood, taken at week 0. The sequenced DNA is TGTGCCAGCAGCTATGGCAACCTTGCTGAGCAGTTCTTC. Translated, this gives CASSYGNLAEQFF.